The T cell receptor beta chain described here comes from a study of blood T cell repertoires in COVID-19. There are 14 residues in the CDR3. Losses at the gene ends were 4 bases for V and 1 base for J; bases not matched to a gene: 0. Germline CDR1 is LGHDT and CDR2 is YNNKEL (reference sequence). The method was immunoSEQ multiplex PCR; TCRdb's version includes in-frame clones alone and lacks a portion of them. The data contain some 89,000 clones, around 82% of them singletons. The TCR comes from a woman of 80 years or more with acute or convalescent COVID-19. Sequencing used peripheral blood. The V call is TRBV3-1 (or the pseudogene TRBV3-2), the J call TRBJ2-3; 9 nucleotides match TRBD2. CDR3 DNA sequence: TGTGCCAGCAGCCCTAGCGGGGGCACAGATACGCAGTATTTT. Its translation: CASSPSGGTDTQYF.